The clone carrying this T cell receptor (beta chain) was seen ten or more times. The antigen remains unidentified. Germline lookup yields CDR1 DFQATT and CDR2 SNEGSKA (reference sequence). Losses at the gene ends were 6 bases for V and 6 bases for J; bases not matched to a gene: 15. This CDR3 has 16 amino acids. This entry comes from a study of CD8 T cells in ankylosing spondylitis. Study-wide points: Disease-linked clones reportedly concentrated significantly in matched ankylosing spondylitis synovial fluid. In the blood and synovial fluid of reactive arthritis, some motif variants had been previously reported. Disease-associated clonotypes exhibited CD8+ identity and were relatively infrequent in peripheral blood. Several highly homologous variants made up a TCR beta motif, and this motif appeared characteristic of ankylosing spondylitis blood.

TCRdb recomputed calls from the 5' RACE reads with MiXCR, one row per CDR3 protein. Counted here are some 15,000 distinct CDR3 sequences, roughly 8.2% occurring once; the ten biggest clones make up approximately 38%. The chain carries TRBV20-1 and TRBJ2-1; 9 positions agree with TRBD2. This sequence was found in a male donor with ankylosing spondylitis or in good health (not recorded which). The source material was blood. CDR3 protein: CSAVRGSGRGLNEQFF. The CDR3 region has the DNA TGCAGTGCCGTACGCGGTAGCGGGAGAGGCCTCAATGAGCAGTTCTTC.